These T cell receptor beta chains were read from a single sample in a study of OX40 agonist ivuxolimab in advanced cancers. Method: immunoSEQ multiplex PCR; TCRdb's copy keeps in-frame clones and lacks some. This sample has 60,000 or so clones, with more than 65% found just once. The sample in question was CD4+ or CD8+ T cells sorted from blood, obtained in a trial of the OX40 agonist ivuxolimab. All receptors derive from an adult with an advanced solid tumor such as melanoma, head and neck, liver or kidney cancer. Each CDR3 is given with its conserved first and last residue. The D gene is left open where the match is weak. Clone size, where shown, is once, few, many, or a class for clones that have expanded.

J gene: TRBJ2-1
D gene: .
clone size: .
V gene: TRBV6-5
CDR3 DNA: TGTGCCAGCGGAAGGCGGGCATCCTACAATGAGCAGTTCTTC
CDR3 protein: CASGRRASYNEQFF

J gene: TRBJ1-3
D gene: TRBD1
clone size: .
V gene: TRBV19
CDR3 DNA: TGTGCCAGTAGTATATGGCAGGGGGCTGGAAACACCATATATTTT
CDR3 protein: CASSIWQGAGNTIYF

J gene: TRBJ2-4
D gene: .
clone size: .
V gene: TRBV5-4
CDR3 DNA: TGTGCCAGCCGGGCCCGGGGCATAGAGAACATTCAGTACTTC
CDR3 protein: CASRARGIENIQYF

J gene: TRBJ2-7
D gene: .
clone size: .
V gene: TRBV28
CDR3 DNA: TGTGCCAGCAGTTTATTGGGACGGGCCCAGGTGGGCGAGCAGTACTTC
CDR3 protein: CASSLLGRAQVGEQYF

J gene: TRBJ1-5
D gene: TRBD1
clone size: few
V gene: TRBV6-1
CDR3 DNA: TGTGCCAGCAGTCCCTGGGACAGCGCACAGCCCCAGCATTTT
CDR3 protein: CASSPWDSAQPQHF

J gene: TRBJ2-3
D gene: .
clone size: .
V gene: TRBV28
CDR3 DNA: TGTGCCAGCAGTCCGACAAGTACTAGCACAGATACGCAGTATTTT
CDR3 protein: CASSPTSTSTDTQYF

J gene: TRBJ1-2
D gene: TRBD1
clone size: few
V gene: TRBV6-6
CDR3 DNA: TGTGCCAGTAAGACAGGGAGCGGCTACACCTTC
CDR3 protein: CASKTGSGYTF

J gene: TRBJ2-5
D gene: TRBD2
clone size: .
V gene: TRBV5-4
CDR3 DNA: TGTGCCAGCAGCTTGGCTAGCGGGAGGTTTGAGACCCAGTACTTC
CDR3 protein: CASSLASGRFETQYF

J gene: TRBJ2-1
D gene: .
clone size: .
V gene: TRBV20-1
CDR3 DNA: TGCAGTGCTGGATCCGGGCCGGAGCAGTTCTTC
CDR3 protein: CSAGSGPEQFF

J gene: TRBJ2-3
D gene: .
clone size: .
V gene: TRBV6-4
CDR3 DNA: TGTGCCAGCAGTCTCTCTAGCTCAGATACGCAGTATTTT
CDR3 protein: CASSLSSSDTQYF

J gene: TRBJ2-2
D gene: .
clone size: .
V gene: TRBV19
CDR3 DNA: TGTGCCAGTAGTATAAGGCTAGGGAGCGGGGAGCTGTTTTTT
CDR3 protein: CASSIRLGSGELFF

J gene: TRBJ2-2
D gene: .
clone size: .
V gene: TRBV19
CDR3 DNA: TGTGCCAGTAGTCCCGGGGCTGCGGTCGGGGAGCTGTTTTTT
CDR3 protein: CASSPGAAVGELFF

J gene: TRBJ2-7
D gene: .
clone size: few
V gene: TRBV6-6
CDR3 DNA: TGTGCCAGCGGCAGGGGGGGGAACGAGCAGTACTTC
CDR3 protein: CASGRGGNEQYF

J gene: TRBJ2-1
D gene: TRBD1
clone size: .
V gene: TRBV30
CDR3 DNA: TGTGCCTGCAACCCGGACAGGGTTGAAGCGTACAATGAGCAGTTCTTC
CDR3 protein: CACNPDRVEAYNEQFF

J gene: TRBJ2-3
D gene: .
clone size: .
V gene: TRBV9
CDR3 DNA: TGTGCCAGCAGCGTGAGTGGGAGGTCAGATACGCAGTATTTT
CDR3 protein: CASSVSGRSDTQYF

J gene: TRBJ2-7
D gene: .
clone size: .
V gene: TRBV11-2
CDR3 DNA: TGTGCCAGCAGCTTATCCAGGGTTGTCGACGAGCAGTACTTC
CDR3 protein: CASSLSRVVDEQYF

J gene: TRBJ2-7
D gene: TRBD1
clone size: .
V gene: TRBV7-8
CDR3 DNA: TGTGCCAGCAGGGACCGGGACAGGAACACCTACGAGCAGTACTTC
CDR3 protein: CASRDRDRNTYEQYF

J gene: TRBJ1-1
D gene: .
clone size: .
V gene: TRBV4-2
CDR3 DNA: TGTGCCAGCAGCCAAGATCCCCAGGGCATGAACACTGAAGCTTTCTTT
CDR3 protein: CASSQDPQGMNTEAFF

J gene: TRBJ2-7
D gene: .
clone size: .
V gene: TRBV7-9
CDR3 DNA: TGTGCCAGCAGCTTTGGTTCCTACGAGCAGTACTTC
CDR3 protein: CASSFGSYEQYF

J gene: TRBJ2-1
D gene: TRBD2
clone size: .
V gene: TRBV18
CDR3 DNA: TGTGCCAGCTCACCTCTTCCCGGGACTAGCCCTCGGAATGAGCAGTTCTTC
CDR3 protein: CASSPLPGTSPRNEQFF

J gene: TRBJ2-3
D gene: TRBD2
clone size: .
V gene: TRBV5-1
CDR3 DNA: TGCGCCAGCAGCCAGTCTAGCGGGGTCACAGATACGCAGTATTTT
CDR3 protein: CASSQSSGVTDTQYF

J gene: TRBJ2-7
D gene: TRBD1
clone size: .
V gene: TRBV6-1
CDR3 DNA: TGTGCCAGCAGTGGACAGGGCTACGAGCAGTACTTC
CDR3 protein: CASSGQGYEQYF

J gene: TRBJ1-4
D gene: .
clone size: .
V gene: TRBV19
CDR3 DNA: TGTGCCAGTGAGTCGCTAACTAATGAAAAACTGTTTTTT
CDR3 protein: CASESLTNEKLFF

J gene: TRBJ2-7
D gene: .
clone size: few
V gene: TRBV2
CDR3 DNA: TGTGCCAGCAGTTTGGGACGGGGAGGCGAGCAGTACTTC
CDR3 protein: CASSLGRGGEQYF

J gene: TRBJ2-3
D gene: .
clone size: .
V gene: TRBV9
CDR3 DNA: TGTGCCAGCAGCGTTTTAGGTCGGACAGATACGCAGTATTTT
CDR3 protein: CASSVLGRTDTQYF

J gene: TRBJ1-2
D gene: TRBD1
clone size: few
V gene: TRBV19
CDR3 DNA: TGTGCCAGTAGTATAGTTTCGACAGGGGGTAACTATGGCTACACCTTC
CDR3 protein: CASSIVSTGGNYGYTF

J gene: TRBJ1-2
D gene: TRBD1
clone size: few
V gene: TRBV11-2
CDR3 DNA: TGTGCCAGCAGCTTCCACAGGGGGGTCTATGGCTACACCTTC
CDR3 protein: CASSFHRGVYGYTF

J gene: TRBJ2-7
D gene: TRBD2
clone size: once
V gene: TRBV27
CDR3 DNA: TGTGCCAGCAGTCCCGGGGGGGAGGCGTCGTACGAGCAGTACTTC
CDR3 protein: CASSPGGEASYEQYF

J gene: TRBJ2-3
D gene: .
clone size: .
V gene: TRBV19
CDR3 DNA: TGTGCCAGTAGTCCCAGGCCCCGAGGAGATACGCAGTATTTT
CDR3 protein: CASSPRPRGDTQYF

J gene: TRBJ2-3
D gene: TRBD2
clone size: .
V gene: TRBV7-2
CDR3 DNA: TGTGCCAGCAGCTTAGTGGTGGGAGGGGTGGCAGATACGCAGTATTTT
CDR3 protein: CASSLVVGGVADTQYF

J gene: TRBJ2-7
D gene: .
clone size: .
V gene: TRBV6-5
CDR3 DNA: TGTGCCAGCAGTTACGTGCGGGCAAGCACCTACGAGCAGTACTTC
CDR3 protein: CASSYVRASTYEQYF

J gene: TRBJ2-1
D gene: .
clone size: .
V gene: TRBV6-5
CDR3 DNA: TGTGCCAGCAGTTACTCCCAGGGTTTAAATGAGCAGTTCTTC
CDR3 protein: CASSYSQGLNEQFF

J gene: TRBJ2-3
D gene: .
clone size: .
V gene: TRBV21-1
CDR3 DNA: TGTGCCAGCAGCACTTTCACAGATACGCAGTATTTT
CDR3 protein: CASSTFTDTQYF

J gene: TRBJ2-2
D gene: .
clone size: .
V gene: TRBV10-3
CDR3 DNA: TGTGCCATCAAGCATGGTGAGACCGAGGACACCGGGGAGCTGTTTTTT
CDR3 protein: CAIKHGETEDTGELFF

J gene: TRBJ1-1
D gene: TRBD1
clone size: .
V gene: TRBV18
CDR3 DNA: TGTGCCAGCTCACCACCCCCGGGACAGGGGAACACTGAAGCTTTCTTT
CDR3 protein: CASSPPPGQGNTEAFF

J gene: TRBJ1-2
D gene: .
clone size: .
V gene: TRBV5-4
CDR3 DNA: TGTGCCAGCAGCTCCACCGTTTCGAGGGGCTACACCTTC
CDR3 protein: CASSSTVSRGYTF

J gene: TRBJ2-1
D gene: .
clone size: .
V gene: TRBV18
CDR3 DNA: TGTGCCGCGATGGGTACCAGGGAGGACAATGAGCAGTTCTTC
CDR3 protein: CAAMGTREDNEQFF

J gene: TRBJ2-7
D gene: .
clone size: .
V gene: TRBV7-9
CDR3 DNA: TGTGCCAGCAGCTTAGCGGAGGGGGGTGGAGAGCAGTACTTC
CDR3 protein: CASSLAEGGGEQYF

J gene: TRBJ1-5
D gene: .
clone size: few
V gene: TRBV28
CDR3 DNA: TGTGCCAGCAAGACAGGCAATCAGCCCCAGCATTTT
CDR3 protein: CASKTGNQPQHF

J gene: TRBJ2-7
D gene: TRBD1
clone size: .
V gene: TRBV6-5
CDR3 DNA: TGTGCCAGCCGGACAGGGGGAAGCTACGAGCAGTACTTC
CDR3 protein: CASRTGGSYEQYF